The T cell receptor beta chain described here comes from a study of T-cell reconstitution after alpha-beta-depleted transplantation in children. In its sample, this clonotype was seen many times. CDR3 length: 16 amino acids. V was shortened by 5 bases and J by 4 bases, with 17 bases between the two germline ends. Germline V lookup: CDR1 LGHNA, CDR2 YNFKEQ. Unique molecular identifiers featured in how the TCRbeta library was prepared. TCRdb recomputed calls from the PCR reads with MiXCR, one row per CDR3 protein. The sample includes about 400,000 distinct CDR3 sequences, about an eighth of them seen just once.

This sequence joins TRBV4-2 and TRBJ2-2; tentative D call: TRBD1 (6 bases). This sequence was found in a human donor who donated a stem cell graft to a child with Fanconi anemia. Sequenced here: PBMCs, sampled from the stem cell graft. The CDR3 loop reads CASSLDRLGITGELFF. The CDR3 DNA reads TGTGCCAGCAGCTTAGACAGGCTGGGGATCACCGGGGAGCTGTTTTTT.